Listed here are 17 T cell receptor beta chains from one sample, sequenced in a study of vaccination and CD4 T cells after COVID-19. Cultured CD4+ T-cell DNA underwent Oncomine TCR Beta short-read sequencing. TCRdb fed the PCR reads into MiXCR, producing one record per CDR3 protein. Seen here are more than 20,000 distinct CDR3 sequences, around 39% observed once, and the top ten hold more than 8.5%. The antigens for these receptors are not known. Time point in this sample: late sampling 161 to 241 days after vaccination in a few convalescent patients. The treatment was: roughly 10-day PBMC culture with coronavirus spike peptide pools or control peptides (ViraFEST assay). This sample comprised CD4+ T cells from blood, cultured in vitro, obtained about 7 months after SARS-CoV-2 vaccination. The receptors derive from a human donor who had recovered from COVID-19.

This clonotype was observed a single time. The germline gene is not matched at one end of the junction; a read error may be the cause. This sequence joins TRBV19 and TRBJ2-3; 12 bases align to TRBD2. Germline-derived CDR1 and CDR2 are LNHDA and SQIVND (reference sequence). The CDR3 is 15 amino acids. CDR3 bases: TGTGCCAGTAGTACGACTAGCGGGAGCATAGATACGCAGTATTTT. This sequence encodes CASSTTSGSIDTQYF.

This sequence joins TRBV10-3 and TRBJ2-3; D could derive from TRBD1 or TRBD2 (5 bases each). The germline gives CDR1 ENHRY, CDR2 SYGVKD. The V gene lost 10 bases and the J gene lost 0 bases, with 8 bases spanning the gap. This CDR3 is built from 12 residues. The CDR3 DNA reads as TGTGCCACCCGGGACAGCACAGATACGCAGTATTTT. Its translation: CATRDSTDTQYF.

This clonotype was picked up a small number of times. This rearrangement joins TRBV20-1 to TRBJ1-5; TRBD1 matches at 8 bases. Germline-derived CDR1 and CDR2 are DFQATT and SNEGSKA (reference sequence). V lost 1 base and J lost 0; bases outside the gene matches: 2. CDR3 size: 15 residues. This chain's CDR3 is CSARGQGYSNQPQHF. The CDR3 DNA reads TGCAGTGCTAGAGGACAGGGGTATAGCAATCAGCCCCAGCATTTT.

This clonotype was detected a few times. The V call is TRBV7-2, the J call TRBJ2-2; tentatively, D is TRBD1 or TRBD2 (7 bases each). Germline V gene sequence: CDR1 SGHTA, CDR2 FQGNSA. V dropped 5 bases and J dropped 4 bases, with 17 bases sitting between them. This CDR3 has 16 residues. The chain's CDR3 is CASSGGGQSLTGELFF. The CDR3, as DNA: TGTGCCAGCAGCGGCGGGGGACAGTCCCTCACCGGGGAGCTGTTTTTT.

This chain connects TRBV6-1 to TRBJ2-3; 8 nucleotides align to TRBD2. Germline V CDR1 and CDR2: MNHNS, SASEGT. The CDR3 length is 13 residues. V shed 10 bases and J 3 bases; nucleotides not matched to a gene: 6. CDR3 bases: TGTGCCACCCAGACTAGCGAGACAGATACGCAGTATTTT. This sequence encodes CATQTSETDTQYF.

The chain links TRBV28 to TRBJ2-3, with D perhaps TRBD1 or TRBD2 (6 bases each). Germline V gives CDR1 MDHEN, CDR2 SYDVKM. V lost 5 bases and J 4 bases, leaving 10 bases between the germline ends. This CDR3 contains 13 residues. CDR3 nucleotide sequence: TGTGCCAGCAGTACTAGGGGGGCAGATACGCAGTATTTT. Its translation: CASSTRGADTQYF.

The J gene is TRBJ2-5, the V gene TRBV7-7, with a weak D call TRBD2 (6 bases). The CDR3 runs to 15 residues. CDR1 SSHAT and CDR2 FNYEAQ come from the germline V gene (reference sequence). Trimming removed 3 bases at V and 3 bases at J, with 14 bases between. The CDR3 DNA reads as TGTGCCAGCAGCTTTGCCGGGACTCCCAAAGAGACCCAGTACTTC. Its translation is CASSFAGTPKETQYF.

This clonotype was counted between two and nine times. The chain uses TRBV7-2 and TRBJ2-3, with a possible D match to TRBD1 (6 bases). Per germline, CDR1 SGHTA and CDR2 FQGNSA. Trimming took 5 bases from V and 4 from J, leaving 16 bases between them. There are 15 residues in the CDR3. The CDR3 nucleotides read TGTGCCAGCAGCCGCCAAACAGGGAATCCAGATACGCAGTATTTT. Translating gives CASSRQTGNPDTQYF.

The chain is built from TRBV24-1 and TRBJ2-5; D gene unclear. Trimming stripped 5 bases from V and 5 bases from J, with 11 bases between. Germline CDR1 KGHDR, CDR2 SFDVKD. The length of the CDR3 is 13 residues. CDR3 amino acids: CATSGRQQETQYF. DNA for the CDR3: TGTGCCACCAGTGGGCGCCAACAGGAGACCCAGTACTTC.

As DNA, the CDR3 is TGTGCCAGCAGCTTGGAGATGAACACTGAAGCTTTCTTT. Amino acids: CASSLEMNTEAFF. The chain joins TRBV5-4 to TRBJ1-1; the D is unclear. The CDR3 has 13 residues. V was cut by 0 bases and J by 0 bases, with 3 bases left in between. CDR1 SGHNT and CDR2 YYREEE come from the germline V gene (reference sequence).

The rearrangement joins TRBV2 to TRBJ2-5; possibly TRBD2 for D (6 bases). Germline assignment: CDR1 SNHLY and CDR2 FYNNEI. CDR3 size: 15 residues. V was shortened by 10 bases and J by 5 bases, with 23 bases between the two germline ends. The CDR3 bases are TGTGCCATTAAGTTGATGGGGGGACCGGAGGAGACCCAGTACTTC. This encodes CAIKLMGGPEETQYF.

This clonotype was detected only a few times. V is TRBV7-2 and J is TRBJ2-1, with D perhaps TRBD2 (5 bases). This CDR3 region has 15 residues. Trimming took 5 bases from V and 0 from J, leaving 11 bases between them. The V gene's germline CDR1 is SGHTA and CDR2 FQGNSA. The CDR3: CASSPPGSSYNEQFF. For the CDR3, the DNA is TGTGCCAGCAGCCCCCCTGGGAGCTCCTACAATGAGCAGTTCTTC. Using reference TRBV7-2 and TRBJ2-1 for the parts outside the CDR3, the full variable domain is GAGVSQSPSNKVTEKGKDVELRCDPISGHTALYWYRQSLGQGLEFLIYFQGNSAPDKSGLPSDRFSAERTGGSVSTLTIQRTQQEDSAVYLCASSPPGSSYNEQFFGPGTRLTVL.

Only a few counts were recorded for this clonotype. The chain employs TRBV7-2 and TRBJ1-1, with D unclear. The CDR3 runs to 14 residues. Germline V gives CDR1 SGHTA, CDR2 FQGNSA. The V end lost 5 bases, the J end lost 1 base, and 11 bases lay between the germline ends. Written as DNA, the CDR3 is TGTGCCAGCAGCCCCCAAGGGTGGAACACTGAAGCTTTCTTT. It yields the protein CASSPQGWNTEAFF.

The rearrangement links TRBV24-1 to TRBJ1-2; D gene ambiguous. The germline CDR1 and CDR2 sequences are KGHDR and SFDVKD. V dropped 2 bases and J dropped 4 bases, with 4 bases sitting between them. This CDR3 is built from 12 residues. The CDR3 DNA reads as TGTGCCACCAGTGATTACATCTATGGCTACACCTTC. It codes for CATSDYIYGYTF.

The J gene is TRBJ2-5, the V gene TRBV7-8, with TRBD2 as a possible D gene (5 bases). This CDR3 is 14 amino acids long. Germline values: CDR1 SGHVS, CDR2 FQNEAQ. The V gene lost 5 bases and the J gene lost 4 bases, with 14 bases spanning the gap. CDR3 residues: CASSPRRLLETQYF. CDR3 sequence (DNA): TGTGCCAGCAGCCCCCGGCGACTATTAGAGACCCAGTACTTC.

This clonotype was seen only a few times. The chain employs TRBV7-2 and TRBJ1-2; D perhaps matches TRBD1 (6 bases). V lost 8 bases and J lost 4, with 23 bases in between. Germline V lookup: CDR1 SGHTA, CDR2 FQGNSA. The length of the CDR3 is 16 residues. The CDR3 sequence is CASAANRVVRAYGYTF. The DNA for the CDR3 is TGTGCCAGCGCTGCAAACAGGGTGGTGAGAGCCTATGGCTACACCTTC.

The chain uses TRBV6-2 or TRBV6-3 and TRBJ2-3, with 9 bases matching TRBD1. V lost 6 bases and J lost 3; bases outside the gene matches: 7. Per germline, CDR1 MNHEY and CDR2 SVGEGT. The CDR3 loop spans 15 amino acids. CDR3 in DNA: TGTGCCAGCAGCCCGACAGGGGGTGGGACAGATACGCAGTATTTT. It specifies CASSPTGGGTDTQYF.